The 22 T cell receptor beta chains presented below share a single source sample, sequenced in a study of OX40 agonist ivuxolimab in advanced cancers. Here immunoSEQ multiplex PCR was the method, and the copy in TCRdb shows in-frame clones only, minus some. The table has around 78,000 clones, approximately 81% seen once. This sample comprised CD4+ or CD8+ T cells sorted from blood, obtained in a trial of the OX40 agonist ivuxolimab. Receptors were obtained from an adult with an advanced solid tumor such as melanoma, head and neck, liver or kidney cancer.

This chain uses TRBV6-1 with TRBJ1-2, with 10 bases aligning to TRBD1. CDR3 length: 15 amino acids. J was trimmed by 6 bases and V by 9 bases; bases with no gene match: 13. CDR1 and CDR2 (germline): MNHNS, SASEGT. Here the CDR3 reads CASGRGTGEANGYTF. The CDR3 bases are TGTGCCAGTGGTCGCGGGACAGGGGAGGCGAATGGCTACACCTTC.

This chain links TRBV5-1 with TRBJ2-3, with 7 bases lining up with TRBD1. Unmatched junction bases numbered 6, after V lost 4 bases and J lost 4 bases. The CDR3 covers 14 residues. Germline lookup yields CDR1 SGHRS and CDR2 YFSETQ. In DNA, the CDR3 is TGCGCCAGCAGCAAGAGACAGGGTTCAGATACGCAGTATTTT. Amino acid sequence: CASSKRQGSDTQYF. Full variable domain (remainder filled in from reference TRBV5-1 and TRBJ2-3): KAGVTQTPRYLIKTRGQQVTLSCSPISGHRSVSWYQQTPGQGLQFLFEYFSETQRNKGNFPGRFSGRQFSNSRSEMNVSTLELGDSALYLCASSKRQGSDTQYFGPGTRLTVL.

This clone appeared once. The chain recombines TRBV5-4 with TRBJ1-1; no definite D call. In germline, CDR1 is SGHNT, CDR2 YYREEE (reference sequence). The ends were cut back, 5 bases at V and 5 bases at J, with 19 bases in the middle. The CDR3 consists of 15 residues. The DNA for the CDR3 is TGTGCCAGCAGGACGGGCACGACAAGAACAACTGAAGCTTTCTTT. Amino acid sequence: CASRTGTTRTTEAFF.

V and J are TRBV18 and TRBJ1-1, with 10 nucleotides matching TRBD1. The junction had 10 bases not matched to a gene; V was cut back by 0 bases and J by 6 bases. Germline CDR1 and CDR2: KGHSH and LQKENI. The CDR3 loop spans 17 amino acids. The CDR3 nucleotides read TGTGCCAGCTCACCACCTAATTGGGGGGGGACAGGGGCTGAAGCTTTCTTT. This translates into CASSPPNWGGTGAEAFF.

A few counts support this clone. The V gene is TRBV10-1, the J gene TRBJ1-2; D is unresolved. This CDR3 is 13 amino acids long. The germline gives CDR1 WNHNN, CDR2 SYGVQD (reference sequence). V gave up 5 bases and J gave up 6 bases, with 13 bases separating them. The CDR3 sequence is CASSQGLEDGYTF. The CDR3 nucleotides read TGCGCCAGCAGTCAAGGGTTGGAAGATGGCTACACCTTC.

The rearrangement uses TRBV2 and TRBJ1-2, with a possible D match to TRBD1 (6 bases). The V and J ends lost 3 bases and 8 bases respectively, with 16 bases between them. The CDR3 length is 14 residues. The V gene's germline CDR1 is SNHLY and CDR2 FYNNEI. The CDR3 sequence is CASSENNRAGGYTF. In DNA, the CDR3 is TGTGCCAGCAGTGAGAATAACAGGGCCGGCGGCTACACCTTC. The whole variable domain, remainder taken from reference TRBV2 and TRBJ1-2, is EPEVTQTPSHQVTQMGQEVILRCVPISNHLYFYWYRQILGQKVEFLVSFYNNEISEKSEIFDDQFSVERPDGSNFTLKIRSTKLEDSAMYFCASSENNRAGGYTFGSGTRLTVV.

This rearrangement joins TRBV5-1 to TRBJ2-1; D unclear. V dropped 2 bases and J dropped 6 bases, with 6 bases sitting between them. Germline V gene data show CDR1 as SGHRS and CDR2 as YFSETQ. CDR3 size: 12 residues. The CDR3 protein is CASSFLGNEQFF. In DNA form, the CDR3 reads TGCGCCAGCAGCTTCCTAGGCAATGAGCAGTTCTTC.

The chain employs TRBV5-4 and TRBJ2-1; 7 bases agree with TRBD2. This CDR3 is 15 amino acids long. Germline V gene lookup returns CDR1 SGHNT and CDR2 YYREEE (reference sequence). V lost 0 bases and J lost 9; bases outside the gene matches: 9. This chain's CDR3 is CASSLGGEGLGEQFF. The CDR3 DNA reads TGTGCCAGCAGCTTGGGGGGGGAGGGCCTAGGTGAGCAGTTCTTC.

This sequence joins TRBV11-3 and TRBJ1-2; maybe TRBD1 (5 bases). This CDR3 contains 14 residues. Germline CDR1 and CDR2: SGHNT and YENEEA. V lost 4 bases, J lost 8 bases, and 17 bases lay in between. The CDR3 DNA follows: TGTGCCAGCAGCTCAACGGGGGGAATCTTCGGCTACACCTTC. Its translation is CASSSTGGIFGYTF.

The rearrangement joins TRBV5-8 to TRBJ2-7; TRBD1 is a possible D gene (5 bases). From germline, CDR1 is SGHTS and CDR2 YDEGEE. The V and J ends lost 0 bases and 7 bases respectively, with 14 bases between them. The CDR3 runs to 14 residues. CDR3 nucleotides: TGTGCCAGCAGCTTGGAGGGGTCAGTCGAGGAGCAGTACTTC. It codes for CASSLEGSVEEQYF.

V usage is TRBV11-1 and J usage is TRBJ2-7; D is perhaps TRBD2 (5 bases). Germline CDR1 is SGHAT and CDR2 is FQDESV (reference sequence). CDR3 size: 13 residues. Trimming stripped 5 bases from V and 4 bases from J, with 12 bases between. The CDR3 sequence: CASSPREGYEQYF. The CDR3 DNA follows: TGTGCCAGCAGCCCGCGCGAGGGTTACGAGCAGTACTTC.

This chain uses TRBV6-6 with TRBJ1-2; maybe TRBD1 (5 bases). Germline CDR1 reads MNHNY; CDR2 reads SVGAGI (reference sequence). This CDR3 is 15 amino acids long. V lost 4 bases, J lost 5 bases, and 17 bases lay in between. This CDR3 is CASSFVAGSGYGYTF. The CDR3 DNA follows: TGTGCCAGCAGTTTTGTGGCAGGGTCCGGGTATGGCTACACCTTC.

The rearrangement joins TRBV7-3 to TRBJ1-1; D is uncertain. V lost 6 bases and J lost 2, with 10 bases in between. Per germline, CDR1 SGHTA and CDR2 FQGTGA. This CDR3 is built from 13 residues. The CDR3 loop reads CASSWTANTEAFF. The CDR3 DNA follows: TGTGCCAGCAGTTGGACGGCAAACACTGAAGCTTTCTTT.

This clone has only a few counts. The chain employs TRBV13 and TRBJ1-2; D may be TRBD1 (5 bases). The germline gives CDR1 PRHDT, CDR2 FYEKMQ (reference sequence). V lost 6 bases and J lost 3, with 14 bases in between. CDR3 length: 14 amino acids. The CDR3 bases are TGTGCCAGCAGTCGGGGGACGGTACACTATGGCTACACCTTC. This sequence encodes CASSRGTVHYGYTF.

This clone was detected only once. The V call is TRBV5-1, the J call TRBJ1-3; possibly TRBD1 for D (5 bases). Trimming cost V 0 bases and J 1 base, with 14 bases left between them. This CDR3 is 17 amino acids long. The germline gives CDR1 SGHRS, CDR2 YFSETQ. DNA of the CDR3: TGCGCCAGCAGCTTGGTAGCAGGGATGGAGTCTGGAAACACCATATATTTT. Translation gives CASSLVAGMESGNTIYF.

The chain links TRBV29-1 to TRBJ2-2, with D hard to call. CDR1 is SQVTM, CDR2 ANQGSEA, per germline. V shed 3 bases and J shed 1 base, with 6 bases lying between them. The CDR3 has 13 amino acids. CDR3 sequence (DNA): TGCAGCGTTGATCTCAGGAACACCGGGGAGCTGTTTTTT. Translation: CSVDLRNTGELFF.

This chain uses TRBV19 with TRBJ2-7; D remains ambiguous. Germline CDR1 reads LNHDA; CDR2 reads SQIVND (reference sequence). This CDR3 has 14 amino acids. V was trimmed by 0 bases and J by 4 bases, leaving 10 bases between them. The CDR3 DNA reads TGTGCCAGTAGTATAGAATTCTCTACATACGAGCAGTACTTC. Translated: CASSIEFSTYEQYF.

This clone was detected once. The rearrangement uses TRBV7-9 and TRBJ1-3; a weak D match, TRBD1 (6 bases). The CDR3 contains 15 residues. Looked up from germline, CDR1 is SEHNR and CDR2 is FQNEAQ (reference sequence). V was clipped by 1 base and J by 2 bases, with 9 bases between them. In DNA, the CDR3 is TGTGCCAGCAGCTTAGTAGGGGGAACTGGAAACACCATATATTTT. It specifies CASSLVGGTGNTIYF.

This chain connects TRBV7-3 to TRBJ2-1; maybe TRBD2 (6 bases). CDR1 is SGHTA, CDR2 FQGTGA, per germline. CDR3 length: 12 residues. V gave up 5 bases and J gave up 10 bases, with 12 bases separating them. The CDR3 sequence: CASSTDYREQFF. The CDR3 nucleotides read TGTGCCAGCAGCACGGACTATCGCGAGCAGTTCTTC.

This clone was detected ten times or more. This chain connects TRBV30 to TRBJ1-5; TRBD1 matches 8 bases. The CDR3 runs 14 residues. In germline, CDR1 is GTSNPN, CDR2 SVGIG (reference sequence). V was clipped by 5 bases and J by 0 bases; unmatched bases: 3. CDR3 residues: CAWDGQGSNQPQHF. Written as DNA, the CDR3 is TGTGCCTGGGACGGACAGGGTAGCAATCAGCCCCAGCATTTT. Based on the CDR3 plus reference TRBV30 and TRBJ1-5, the full variable domain is SQTIHQWPATLVQPVGSPLSLECTVEGTSNPNLYWYRQAAGRGLQLLFYSVGIGQISSEVPQNLSASRPQDRQFILSSKKLLLSDSGFYLCAWDGQGSNQPQHFGDGTRLSIL.

This clone occurred many times. V is TRBV2 and J is TRBJ2-3; TRBD2 matches 8 bases. V lost 7 bases, J lost 2 bases, and 5 bases stayed unmatched. Germline loops: CDR1 SNHLY, CDR2 FYNNEI. The CDR3 has 14 amino acids. The CDR3 loop is CASNPGLDTDTQYF. DNA of the CDR3: TGTGCCAGCAATCCGGGACTAGACACAGATACGCAGTATTTT.

This chain joins TRBV5-6 and TRBJ1-6, with 7 bases identical to TRBD1. In germline, CDR1 is SGHDT, CDR2 YYEEEE. V trimming: 3 bases; J trimming: 6 bases; junction bases outside the gene matches: 3. CDR3 size: 14 residues. The CDR3 spells CASSWTGVNSPLHF. The CDR3 region has the DNA TGTGCCAGCAGCTGGACAGGAGTTAATTCACCCCTCCACTTT.